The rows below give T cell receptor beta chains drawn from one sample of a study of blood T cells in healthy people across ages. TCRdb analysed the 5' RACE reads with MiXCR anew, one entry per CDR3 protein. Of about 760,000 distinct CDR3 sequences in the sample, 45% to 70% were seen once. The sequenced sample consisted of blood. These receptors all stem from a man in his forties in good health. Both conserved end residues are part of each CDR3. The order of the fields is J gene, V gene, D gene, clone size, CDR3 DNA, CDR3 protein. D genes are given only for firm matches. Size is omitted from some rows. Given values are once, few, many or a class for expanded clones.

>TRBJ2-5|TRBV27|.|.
TGTGCCAGCAGTCTGGGACACCTAAAGGCACAAGAGACCCAGTACTTC
CASSLGHLKAQETQYF
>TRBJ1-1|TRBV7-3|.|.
TGTGCCAGCAGCCAAGACAGGTTAGAAGCTTTCTTT
CASSQDRLEAFF
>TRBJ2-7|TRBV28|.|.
TGTGCCAGCAGTTTTCAGTATCCCTCCTACGAGCAGTACTTC
CASSFQYPSYEQYF
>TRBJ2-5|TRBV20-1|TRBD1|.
TGCAGTGCTAGAACTCACACAGGGACAGTAGAGACCCAGTACTTC
CSARTHTGTVETQYF
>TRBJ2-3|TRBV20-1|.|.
TGCAGTGCTAGAGATCCAACGGGACCACCAGATACGCAGTATTTT
CSARDPTGPPDTQYF
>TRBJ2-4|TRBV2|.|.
TGTGCCAGCAGTGAAGTCGTTTATAACATTCAGTACTTC
CASSEVVYNIQYF
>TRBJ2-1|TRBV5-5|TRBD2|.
TGTGCCAGCAGCTTAGGTCAGGGCGGGAGGATTATTGAGCAGTTCTTC
CASSLGQGGRIIEQFF
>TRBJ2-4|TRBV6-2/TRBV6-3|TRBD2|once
TGTGCCAGCAGTTACGCCCTCCGGGAGGAGCAGTACTTC
CASSYALREEQYF
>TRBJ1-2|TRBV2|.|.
TGTGCCAGCAGCATTACGTGGGTCACTAACTATGGCTACACCTTC
CASSITWVTNYGYTF
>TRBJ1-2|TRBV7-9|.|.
TGTGCCAGCAGCTTAGCGCTAAGCGCAGGGGATGGCTACACCTTC
CASSLALSAGDGYTF
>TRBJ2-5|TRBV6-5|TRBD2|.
TGTGCCAGCAGTTACTCGACCGGACTAGCCATAGAGACCCAGTACTTC
CASSYSTGLAIETQYF
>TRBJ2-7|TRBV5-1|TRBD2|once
TGCGCCAGCAGCGCGGGACTAGCGGGGCCCTACGAGCAGTACTTC
CASSAGLAGPYEQYF
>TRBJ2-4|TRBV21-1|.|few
TGTGCCAGCAGCAAAGATCCGCGTCGGGACGGAACACCCCCGGACATTCAGTACTTC
CASSKDPRRDGTPPDIQYF
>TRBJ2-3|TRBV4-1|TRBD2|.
TGCGCCAGCAGCCAAGCCCTCGGGACTAGCGGGGGAAGAAGCACAGATACGCAGTATTTT
CASSQALGTSGGRSTDTQYF
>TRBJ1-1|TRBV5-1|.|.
TGCGCCAGCAGCCGCAAAGGGGTCGGGGACACTGAAGCTTTCTTT
CASSRKGVGDTEAFF
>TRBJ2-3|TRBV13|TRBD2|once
TGTGCCAGCAGCTTCCGACTAGCGGCTAGCACAGATACGCAGTATTTT
CASSFRLAASTDTQYF
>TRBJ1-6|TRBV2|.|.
TGTGCCAGCAGTGGGGACGGCTCGGCACCCCTCCACTTT
CASSGDGSAPLHF
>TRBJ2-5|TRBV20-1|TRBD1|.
TGCAGTGCTAGAGCAACCCGGGACAGGGGGCCCCAAGAGACCCAGTACTTC
CSARATRDRGPQETQYF
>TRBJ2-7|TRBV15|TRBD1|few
TGTGCCACCAGCCTACGAGGGACAGGGGGCTACGAGCAGTACTTC
CATSLRGTGGYEQYF
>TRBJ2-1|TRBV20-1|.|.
TGCAGTGCTAGTGGCCCCCCCCCTTTGTTTTCCAATGAGCAGTTCTTC
CSASGPPPLFSNEQFF
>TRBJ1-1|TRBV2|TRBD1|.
TGTGCCAGCACCAAAGACAGGGTTGGCGGCACTGATGCTTTCTTT
CASTKDRVGGTDAFF
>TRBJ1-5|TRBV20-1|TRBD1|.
TGCAGTGCTTCCCGTACCGGGACAGGGAACCAGCCCCAGCATTTT
CSASRTGTGNQPQHF
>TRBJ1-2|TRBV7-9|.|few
TGTGCCAGCAGCTTTCGGACCGCCGGGAATGGCTACACCTTC
CASSFRTAGNGYTF
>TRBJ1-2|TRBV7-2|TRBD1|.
TGTGCCAGCAGCCCTGTGACTACAGGGGACTATGGCTACACCTTC
CASSPVTTGDYGYTF
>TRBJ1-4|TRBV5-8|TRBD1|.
TGTGCCAGCAGCCTCGGGACAGTGGGTGATGAAAAACTGTTTTTT
CASSLGTVGDEKLFF
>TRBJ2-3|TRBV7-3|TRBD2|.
TGCGCCAGCAGCTCCGCACCGACTAGCGGGAGGGCCCCAGATACGCAGTATTTT
CASSSAPTSGRAPDTQYF
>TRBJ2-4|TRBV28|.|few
TGTGCCAGCAGTTTATATTCAGCCAGCGTTACAAAAAACATTCAGTACTTC
CASSLYSASVTKNIQYF
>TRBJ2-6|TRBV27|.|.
TGTGCCAGCAGTCACGAGTCTGGGGCCAACGTCCTGACTTTC
CASSHESGANVLTF
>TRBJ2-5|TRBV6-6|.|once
TGTGCCAGCAGCAAGGGGAGCGGGTCTTTCAGAGAGACCCAGTACTTC
CASSKGSGSFRETQYF
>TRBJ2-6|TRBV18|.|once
TGTGCCAGCTCACCAGATTCTGGGGCCAGCGTCCTGACTTTC
CASSPDSGASVLTF
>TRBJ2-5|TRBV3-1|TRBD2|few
TGTGCCAGCAGCCAACCGCATCGGACTAGCGGGGGGGTAGTGGAGACCCAGTACTTC
CASSQPHRTSGGVVETQYF
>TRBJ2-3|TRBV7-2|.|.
TGTGCCAGCAGCTTAGCGGACTTGTACACAGATACGCAGTATTTT
CASSLADLYTDTQYF
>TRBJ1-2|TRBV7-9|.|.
TGTGCCAGCAGCCCCGGACCGGCGGATGGCTACACCTTC
CASSPGPADGYTF
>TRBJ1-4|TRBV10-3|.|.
TGTGCCATTACACCCGGGGGCAATGAAAAACTGTTTTTT
CAITPGGNEKLFF
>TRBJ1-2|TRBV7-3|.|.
TGTGCCAGCAGCTTAACGTTGGATGGTGGCTACACCTTC
CASSLTLDGGYTF
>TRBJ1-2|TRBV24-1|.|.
TGTGCCACCAGCGTCGACAGCTATGGCTACACCTTC
CATSVDSYGYTF
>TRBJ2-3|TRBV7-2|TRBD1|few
TGTGCCAGCAGCTTAAGGGGACAGGGGATAAATACGCAGTATTTT
CASSLRGQGINTQYF
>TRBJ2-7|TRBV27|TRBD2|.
TGTGCCAGCAGTGGTACCGGGACTAACTCCTACGAGCAGTACTTC
CASSGTGTNSYEQYF
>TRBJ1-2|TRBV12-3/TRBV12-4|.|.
TGTGCCAGCAGCCCCAGCCCGGCCAGGACCTACTATGGCTACACCTTC
CASSPSPARTYYGYTF
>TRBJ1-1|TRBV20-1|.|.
TGCAGTGCCAGGGCCTCTTCCAAGTACACTGAAGCTTTCTTT
CSARASSKYTEAFF
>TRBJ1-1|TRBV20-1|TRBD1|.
TGCAGTGCTCAATCGATGGGACAGGGCGTAAATACTGAAGCTTTCTTT
CSAQSMGQGVNTEAFF